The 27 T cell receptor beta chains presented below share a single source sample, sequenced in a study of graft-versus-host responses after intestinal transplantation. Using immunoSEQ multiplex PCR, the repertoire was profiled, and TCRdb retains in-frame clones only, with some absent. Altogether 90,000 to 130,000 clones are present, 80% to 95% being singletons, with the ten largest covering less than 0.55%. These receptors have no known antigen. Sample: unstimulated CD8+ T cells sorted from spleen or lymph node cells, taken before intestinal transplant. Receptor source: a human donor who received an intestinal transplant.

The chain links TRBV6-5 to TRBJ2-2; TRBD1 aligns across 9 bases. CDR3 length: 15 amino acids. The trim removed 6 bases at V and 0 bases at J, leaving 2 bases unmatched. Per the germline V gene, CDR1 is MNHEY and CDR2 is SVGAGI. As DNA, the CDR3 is TGTGCCAGCAGCCGGGACAGGGCGAACACCGGGGAGCTGTTTTTT. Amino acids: CASSRDRANTGELFF.

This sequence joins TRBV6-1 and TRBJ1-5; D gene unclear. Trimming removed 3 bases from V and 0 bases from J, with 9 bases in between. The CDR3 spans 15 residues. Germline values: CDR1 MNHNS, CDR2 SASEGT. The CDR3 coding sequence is TGTGCCAGCAGTGACTCCGATCTTAGCAATCAGCCCCAGCATTTT. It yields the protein CASSDSDLSNQPQHF.

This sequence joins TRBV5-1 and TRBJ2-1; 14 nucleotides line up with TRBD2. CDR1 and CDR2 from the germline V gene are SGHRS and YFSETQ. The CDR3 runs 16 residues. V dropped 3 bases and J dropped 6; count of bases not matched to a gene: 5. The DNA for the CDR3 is TGCGCCAGCAGCTGGGCCGGGACTAGCGGGAGCAATGAGCAGTTCTTC. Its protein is CASSWAGTSGSNEQFF. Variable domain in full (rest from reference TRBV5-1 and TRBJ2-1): KAGVTQTPRYLIKTRGQQVTLSCSPISGHRSVSWYQQTPGQGLQFLFEYFSETQRNKGNFPGRFSGRQFSNSRSEMNVSTLELGDSALYLCASSWAGTSGSNEQFFGPGTRLTVL.

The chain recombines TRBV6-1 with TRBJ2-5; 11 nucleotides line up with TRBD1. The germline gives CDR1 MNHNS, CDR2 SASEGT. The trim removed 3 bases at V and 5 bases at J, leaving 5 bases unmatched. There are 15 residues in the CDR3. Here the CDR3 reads CASSEGQGGGETQYF. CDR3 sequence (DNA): TGTGCCAGCAGTGAGGGACAGGGGGGTGGTGAGACCCAGTACTTC.

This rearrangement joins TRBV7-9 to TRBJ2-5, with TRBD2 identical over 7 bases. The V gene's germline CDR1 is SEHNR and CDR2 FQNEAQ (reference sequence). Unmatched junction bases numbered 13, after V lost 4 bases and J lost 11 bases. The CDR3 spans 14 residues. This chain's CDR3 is CASSSGTTAWEQYF. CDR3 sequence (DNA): TGTGCCAGCAGCTCCGGGACTACGGCGTGGGAGCAGTACTTC.

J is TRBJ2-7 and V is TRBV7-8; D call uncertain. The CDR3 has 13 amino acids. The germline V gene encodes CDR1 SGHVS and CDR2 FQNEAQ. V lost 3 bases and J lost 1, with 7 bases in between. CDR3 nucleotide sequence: TGTGCCAGCAGCTTCGGACCGTCCTACGAGCAGTACTTC. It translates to CASSFGPSYEQYF.

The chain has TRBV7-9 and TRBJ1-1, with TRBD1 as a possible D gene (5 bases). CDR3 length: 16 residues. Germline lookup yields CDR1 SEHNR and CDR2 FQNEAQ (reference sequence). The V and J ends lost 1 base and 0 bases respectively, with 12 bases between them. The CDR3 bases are TGTGCCAGCAGCTTAGGGGCAAGGGGTGTGAACACTGAAGCTTTCTTT. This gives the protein CASSLGARGVNTEAFF. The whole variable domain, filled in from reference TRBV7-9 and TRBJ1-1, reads DTGVSQNPRHKITKRGQNVTFRCDPISEHNRLYWYRQTLGQGPEFLTYFQNEAQLEKSRLLSDRFSAERPKGSFSTLEIQRTEQGDSAMYLCASSLGARGVNTEAFFGQGTRLTVV.

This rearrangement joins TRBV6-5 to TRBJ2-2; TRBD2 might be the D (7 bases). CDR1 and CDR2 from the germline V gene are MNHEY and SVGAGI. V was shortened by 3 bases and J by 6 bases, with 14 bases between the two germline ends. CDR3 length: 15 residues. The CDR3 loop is CASSYRGEGAGELFF. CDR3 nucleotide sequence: TGTGCCAGCAGTTATAGGGGGGAGGGCGCCGGGGAGCTGTTTTTT.

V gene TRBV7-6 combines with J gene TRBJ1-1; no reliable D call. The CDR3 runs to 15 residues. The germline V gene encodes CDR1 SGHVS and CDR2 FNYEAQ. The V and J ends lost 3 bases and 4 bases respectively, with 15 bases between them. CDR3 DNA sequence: TGTGCCAGCAGCTTGTATGAGTATTTGGGCACTGAAGCTTTCTTT. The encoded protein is CASSLYEYLGTEAFF.

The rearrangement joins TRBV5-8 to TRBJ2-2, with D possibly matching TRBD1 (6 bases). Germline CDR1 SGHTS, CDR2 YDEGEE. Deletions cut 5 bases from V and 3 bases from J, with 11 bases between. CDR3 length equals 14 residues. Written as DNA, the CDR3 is TGTGCCAGCAGGCGCCCAGGGGACACCGGGGAGCTGTTTTTT. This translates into CASRRPGDTGELFF.

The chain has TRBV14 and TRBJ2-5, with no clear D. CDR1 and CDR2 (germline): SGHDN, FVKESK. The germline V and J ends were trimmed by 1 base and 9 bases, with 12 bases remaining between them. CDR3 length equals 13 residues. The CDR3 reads CASSQVGAAAQYF. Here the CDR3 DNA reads TGTGCCAGCAGCCAAGTCGGCGCCGCGGCCCAGTACTTC.

CDR3 in amino acids: CASSIFHNEQFF. CDR3 nucleotides: TGTGCCAGTAGTATTTTTCATAATGAGCAGTTCTTC. The rearrangement joins TRBV19 to TRBJ2-1; D ambiguous. Germline lookup yields CDR1 LNHDA and CDR2 SQIVND (reference sequence). The CDR3 runs 12 residues. The V end lost 3 bases, the J end lost 7 bases, and 7 bases lay between the germline ends.

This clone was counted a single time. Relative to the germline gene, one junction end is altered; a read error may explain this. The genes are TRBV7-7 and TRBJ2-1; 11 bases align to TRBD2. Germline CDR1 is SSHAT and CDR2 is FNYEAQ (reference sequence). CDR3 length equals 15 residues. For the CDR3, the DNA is TGTGCTAGCAGCCTGGGACTAGCGGCTTACAATGAGCAGTTCTTC. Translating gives CASSLGLAAYNEQFF.

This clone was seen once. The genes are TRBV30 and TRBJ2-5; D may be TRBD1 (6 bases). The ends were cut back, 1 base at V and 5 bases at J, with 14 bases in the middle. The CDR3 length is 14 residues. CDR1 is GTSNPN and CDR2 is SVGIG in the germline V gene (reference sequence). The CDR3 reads CAWSGEGVGETQYF. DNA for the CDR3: TGTGCCTGGAGTGGTGAGGGGGTGGGCGAGACCCAGTACTTC.

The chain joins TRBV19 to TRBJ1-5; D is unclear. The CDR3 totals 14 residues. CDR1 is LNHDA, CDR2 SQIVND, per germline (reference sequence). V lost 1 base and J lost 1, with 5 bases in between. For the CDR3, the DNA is TGTGCCAGTAGTATAGTCGGGAGCAATCAGCCCCAGCATTTT. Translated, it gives CASSIVGSNQPQHF.

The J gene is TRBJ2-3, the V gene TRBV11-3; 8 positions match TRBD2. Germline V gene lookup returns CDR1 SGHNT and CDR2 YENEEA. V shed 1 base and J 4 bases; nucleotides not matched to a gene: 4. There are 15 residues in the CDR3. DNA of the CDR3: TGTGCCAGCAGCTTAGGACGGGAGGGCTCAGATACGCAGTATTTT. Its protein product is CASSLGREGSDTQYF.

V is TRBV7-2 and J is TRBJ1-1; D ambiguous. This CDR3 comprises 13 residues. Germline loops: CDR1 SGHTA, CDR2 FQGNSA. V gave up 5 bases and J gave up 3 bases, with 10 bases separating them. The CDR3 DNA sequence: TGTGCCAGCAGCCGCGACGGATACACTGAAGCTTTCTTT. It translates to CASSRDGYTEAFF.

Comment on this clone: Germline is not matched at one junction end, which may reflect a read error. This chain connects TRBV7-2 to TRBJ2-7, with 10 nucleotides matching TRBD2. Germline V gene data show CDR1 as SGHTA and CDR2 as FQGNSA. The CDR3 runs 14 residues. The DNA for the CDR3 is TGTGCCAGCAGCGTAGCGGGAGGCTCCTACGAGCAGTACTTC. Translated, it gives CASSVAGGSYEQYF.

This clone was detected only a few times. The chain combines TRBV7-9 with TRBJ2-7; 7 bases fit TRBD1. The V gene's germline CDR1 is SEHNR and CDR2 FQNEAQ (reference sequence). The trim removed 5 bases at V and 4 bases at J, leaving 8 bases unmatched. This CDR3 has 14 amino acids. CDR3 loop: CASSPGDSLYEQYF. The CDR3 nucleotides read TGTGCCAGCAGCCCCGGGGACAGCTTGTACGAGCAGTACTTC.

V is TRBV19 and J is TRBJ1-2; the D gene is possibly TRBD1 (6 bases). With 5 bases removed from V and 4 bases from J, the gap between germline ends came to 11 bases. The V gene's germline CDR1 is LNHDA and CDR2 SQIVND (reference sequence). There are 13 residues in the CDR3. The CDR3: CASSATGAYGYTF. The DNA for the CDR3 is TGTGCCAGTAGTGCGACAGGCGCCTATGGCTACACCTTC.

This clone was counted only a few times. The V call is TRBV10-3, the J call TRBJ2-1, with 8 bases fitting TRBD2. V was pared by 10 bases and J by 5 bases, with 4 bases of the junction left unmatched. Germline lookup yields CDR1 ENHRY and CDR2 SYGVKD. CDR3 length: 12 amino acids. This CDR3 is CATSGSHNEQFF. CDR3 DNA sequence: TGTGCCACAAGCGGGAGCCACAATGAGCAGTTCTTC.

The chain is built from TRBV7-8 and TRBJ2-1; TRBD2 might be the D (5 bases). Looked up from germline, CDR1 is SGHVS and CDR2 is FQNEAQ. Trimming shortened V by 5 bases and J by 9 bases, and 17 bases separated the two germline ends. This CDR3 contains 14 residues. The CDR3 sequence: CASSGRGIRREQFF. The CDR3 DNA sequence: TGTGCCAGCAGCGGGAGAGGGATTAGACGTGAGCAGTTCTTC.

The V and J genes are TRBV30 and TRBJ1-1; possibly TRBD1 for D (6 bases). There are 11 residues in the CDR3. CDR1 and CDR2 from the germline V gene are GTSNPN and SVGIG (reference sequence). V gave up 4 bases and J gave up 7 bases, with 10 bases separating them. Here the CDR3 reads CAWTGVDEAFF. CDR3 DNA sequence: TGTGCCTGGACAGGGGTTGATGAAGCTTTCTTT.

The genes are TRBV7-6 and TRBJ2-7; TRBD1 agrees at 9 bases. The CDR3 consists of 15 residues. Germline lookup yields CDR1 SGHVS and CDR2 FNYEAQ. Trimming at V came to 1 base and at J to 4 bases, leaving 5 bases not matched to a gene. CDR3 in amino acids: CASSLGTGVTYEQYF. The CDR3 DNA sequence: TGTGCCAGCAGCTTAGGGACAGGGGTGACGTACGAGCAGTACTTC.

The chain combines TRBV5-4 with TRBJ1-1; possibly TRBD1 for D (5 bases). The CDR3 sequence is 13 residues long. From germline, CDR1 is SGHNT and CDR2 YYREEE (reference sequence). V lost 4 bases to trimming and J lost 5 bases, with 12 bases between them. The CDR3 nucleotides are TGTGCCAGCAGCGGGGGAGTAGGTACTGAAGCTTTCTTT. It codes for CASSGGVGTEAFF.

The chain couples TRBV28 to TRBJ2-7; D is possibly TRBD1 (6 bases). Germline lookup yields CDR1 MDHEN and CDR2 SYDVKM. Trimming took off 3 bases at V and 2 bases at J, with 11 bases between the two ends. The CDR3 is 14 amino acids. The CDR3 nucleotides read TGTGCCAGCAGTTTCTTCAGGGGCCCCTACGAGCAGTACTTC. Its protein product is CASSFFRGPYEQYF.

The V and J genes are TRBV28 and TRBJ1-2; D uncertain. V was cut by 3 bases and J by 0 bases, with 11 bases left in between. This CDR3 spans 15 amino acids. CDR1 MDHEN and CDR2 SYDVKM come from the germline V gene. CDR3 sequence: CASSFERVTNYGYTF. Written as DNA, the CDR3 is TGTGCCAGCAGTTTTGAAAGAGTAACTAACTATGGCTACACCTTC.